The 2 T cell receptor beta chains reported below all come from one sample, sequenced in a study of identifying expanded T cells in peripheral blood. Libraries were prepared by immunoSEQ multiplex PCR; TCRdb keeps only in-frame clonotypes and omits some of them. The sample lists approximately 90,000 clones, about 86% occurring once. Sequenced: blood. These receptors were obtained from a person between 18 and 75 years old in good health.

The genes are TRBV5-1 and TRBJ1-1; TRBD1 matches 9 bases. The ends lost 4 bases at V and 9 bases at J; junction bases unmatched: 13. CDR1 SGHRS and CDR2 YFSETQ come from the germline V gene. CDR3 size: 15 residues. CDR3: CASSPTAGQGEKAFF. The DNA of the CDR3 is TGCGCCAGCAGCCCCACCGCGGGACAGGGTGAAAAAGCTTTCTTT.

CDR3: CSVKDNLRQETQYF. In DNA, the CDR3 is TGCAGCGTCAAGGACAATTTACGTCAAGAGACCCAGTACTTC. This chain uses TRBV29-1 with TRBJ2-5, with D tentatively TRBD1 (5 bases). V lost 6 bases, J lost 2 bases, and 16 bases lay in between. Germline CDR1 reads SQVTM; CDR2 reads ANQGSEA. This CDR3 has 14 residues.